A single T cell receptor (beta chain) is shown here with its context. Original processing notes: Amplification with reference gene primers provided the estimates of nucleated cell counts. The data were produced by immunoSEQ multiplex PCR, yet TCRdb's version contains in-frame clones alone and is incomplete. From that table come the V and J calls and clone size; the DNA was used to work out D and trimming. The sample records 430,000 or so clones, approximately 87% being singletons. CDR3 length: 15 amino acids. Trimming shortened V by 0 bases and J by 2 bases, and 11 bases separated the two germline ends. CDR1 and CDR2 (germline): SGDLS, YYNGEE. The sample is drawn from a study of blood T cell repertoires in COVID-19. Donors were grouped by their self-reported clinical history.

The sequenced sample was PBMCs or T cells enriched from blood (not recorded which). This clonotype was sampled from a woman aged 40-49 years who had recovered from COVID-19. The chain is built from TRBV9 and TRBJ1-1, with D perhaps TRBD1 (5 bases). CDR3 in amino acids: CASSVVGGPNTEAFF. The CDR3 coding sequence is TGTGCCAGCAGCGTAGTCGGGGGACCCAACACTGAAGCTTTCTTT.